What follows describes a single T cell receptor (beta chain). V dropped 2 bases and J dropped 0 bases, with 7 bases sitting between them. In germline, CDR1 is GTSNPN, CDR2 SVGIG (reference sequence). This CDR3 spans 13 amino acids. These data originate in a study of control samples from healthy donors and cancer patients. Method: immunoSEQ multiplex PCR; TCRdb's copy keeps in-frame clones and lacks some. The sample lists about 140,000 clones, roughly 92% occurring once. Sequenced sample: blood. This chain uses TRBV30 with TRBJ2-5, with D perhaps TRBD2 (6 bases). The source is a man aged 30 to 39 in good health. Here the CDR3 reads CAWSPSDQETQYF. The CDR3 bases are TGTGCCTGGAGTCCTAGCGACCAAGAGACCCAGTACTTC. The complete variable domain, with remaining parts taken from reference TRBV30 and TRBJ2-5, reads SQTIHQWPATLVQPVGSPLSLECTVEGTSNPNLYWYRQAAGRGLQLLFYSVGIGQISSEVPQNLSASRPQDRQFILSSKKLLLSDSGFYLCAWSPSDQETQYFGPGTRLLVL.